This T cell receptor beta chain was captured by sequencing in a study of blood T cell repertoires in COVID-19. Turning to the study itself: Some COVID-19 samples were acute and others convalescent; all came from the United States, Italy and Spain. Sample material is recorded as cDNA or gDNA derived from T cells, B-cell-depleted T cells, or PBMCs.

The method was immunoSEQ multiplex PCR; TCRdb's version includes in-frame clones alone and lacks a portion of them. The sample contains roughly 670,000 clones, about 87% of which appear only once. This CDR3 comprises 16 residues. V shed 5 bases and J 0 bases; nucleotides not matched to a gene: 7. CDR1 and CDR2 from the germline V gene are SGHAT and FQNNGV. This chain links TRBV11-2 with TRBJ2-1; 7 positions agree with TRBD1. The TCR comes from a woman under 30 with acute or convalescent COVID-19. The sample comprised peripheral blood. The CDR3 region has the DNA TGTGCCAGCAGCCCGACAGGGTCTAGCTCCTACAATGAGCAGTTCTTC. Its translation: CASSPTGSSSYNEQFF.